The T cell receptor (beta chain) described here comes from a study of cytotoxic CD8 clonotypes in ibrutinib-treated CLL. About the study: Included were roughly ten relapsed/refractory and approximately 15 treatment-naive patients, of whom about 18 were IGHV unmutated.

General study results and limits: Clonality rose at ibrutinib response, held steady in sustained remission, and fell toward baseline at progression.

The repertoire was sequenced with immunoSEQ multiplex PCR; TCRdb's copy has only in-frame clones and lacks some. The table lists more than 110,000 clones, around 90% of them singletons. Germline CDR1 SQVTM, CDR2 ANQGSEA. This CDR3 has 13 amino acids. Trimming took 3 bases from V and 14 from J, leaving 21 bases between them. As for this clone: The antigen is unknown.

The TCR sequence derives from a human donor with chronic lymphocytic leukemia. Sequenced material: PBMCs, taken after 12 months of ibrutinib treatment. The chain couples TRBV29-1 to TRBJ2-3; D is ambiguous. Here the CDR3 DNA reads TGCAGCGTTGAGCCAAGATTCTTTGCCCGCGGGTATTTT. Amino acid sequence: CSVEPRFFARGYF.